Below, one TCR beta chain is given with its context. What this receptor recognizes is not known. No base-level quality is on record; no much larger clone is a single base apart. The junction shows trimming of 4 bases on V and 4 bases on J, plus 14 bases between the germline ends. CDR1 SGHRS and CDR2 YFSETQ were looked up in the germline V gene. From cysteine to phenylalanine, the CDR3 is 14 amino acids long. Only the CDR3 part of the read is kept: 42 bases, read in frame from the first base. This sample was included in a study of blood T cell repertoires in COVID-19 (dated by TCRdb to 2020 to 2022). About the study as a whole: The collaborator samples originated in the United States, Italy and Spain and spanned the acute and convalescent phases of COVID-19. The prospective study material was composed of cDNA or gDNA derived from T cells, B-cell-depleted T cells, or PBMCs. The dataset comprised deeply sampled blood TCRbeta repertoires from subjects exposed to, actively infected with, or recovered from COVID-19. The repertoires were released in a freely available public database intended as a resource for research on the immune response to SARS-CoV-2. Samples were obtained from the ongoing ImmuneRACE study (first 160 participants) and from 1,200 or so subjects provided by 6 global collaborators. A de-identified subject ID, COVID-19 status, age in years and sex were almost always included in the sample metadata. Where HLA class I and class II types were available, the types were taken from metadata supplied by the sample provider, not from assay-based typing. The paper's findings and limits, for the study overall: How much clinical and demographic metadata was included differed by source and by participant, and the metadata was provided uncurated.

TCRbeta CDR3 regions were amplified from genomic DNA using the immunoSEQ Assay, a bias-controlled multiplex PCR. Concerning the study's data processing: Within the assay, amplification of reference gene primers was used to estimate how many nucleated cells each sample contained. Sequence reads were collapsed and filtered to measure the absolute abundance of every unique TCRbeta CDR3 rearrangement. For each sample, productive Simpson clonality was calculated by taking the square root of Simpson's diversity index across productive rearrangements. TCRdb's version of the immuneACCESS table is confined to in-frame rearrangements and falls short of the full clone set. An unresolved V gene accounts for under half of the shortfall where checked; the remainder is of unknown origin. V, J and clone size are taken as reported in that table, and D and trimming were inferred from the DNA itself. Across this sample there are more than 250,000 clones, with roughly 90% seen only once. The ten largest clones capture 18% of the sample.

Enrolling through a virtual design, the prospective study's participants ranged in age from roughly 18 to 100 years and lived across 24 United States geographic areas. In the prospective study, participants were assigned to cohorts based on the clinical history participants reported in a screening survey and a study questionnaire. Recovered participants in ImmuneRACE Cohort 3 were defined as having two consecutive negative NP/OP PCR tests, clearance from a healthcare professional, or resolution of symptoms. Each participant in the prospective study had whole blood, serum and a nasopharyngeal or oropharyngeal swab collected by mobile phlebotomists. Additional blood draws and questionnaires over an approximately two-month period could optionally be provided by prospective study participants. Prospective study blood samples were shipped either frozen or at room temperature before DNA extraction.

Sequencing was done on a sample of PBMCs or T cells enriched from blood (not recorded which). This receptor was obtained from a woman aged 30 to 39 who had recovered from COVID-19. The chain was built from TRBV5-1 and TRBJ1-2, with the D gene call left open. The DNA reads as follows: TGCGCCAGCAGCCCCTCCCCCAGTCTCTATGGCTACACCTTC. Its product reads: CASSPSPSLYGYTF.